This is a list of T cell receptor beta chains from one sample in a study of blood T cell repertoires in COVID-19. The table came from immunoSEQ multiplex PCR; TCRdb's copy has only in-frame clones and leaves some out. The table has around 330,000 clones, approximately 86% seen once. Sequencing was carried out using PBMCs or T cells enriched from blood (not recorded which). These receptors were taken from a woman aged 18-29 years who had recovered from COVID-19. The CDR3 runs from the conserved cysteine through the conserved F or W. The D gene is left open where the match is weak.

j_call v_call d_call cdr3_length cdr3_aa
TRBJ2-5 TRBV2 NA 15 CASRAGPGGGGTQYF
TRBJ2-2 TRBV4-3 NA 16 CASSSLQGLDTGELFF
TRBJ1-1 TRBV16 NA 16 CASSQSGRQVNTEAFF
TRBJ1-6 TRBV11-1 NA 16 CASSLSNRDWNSPLHF
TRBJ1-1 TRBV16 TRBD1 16 CASSQKVGQGNTEAFF
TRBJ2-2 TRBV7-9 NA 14 CASGWLGVTGELFF
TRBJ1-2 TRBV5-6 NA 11 CASSFSNGYTF
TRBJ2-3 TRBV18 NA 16 CASSPQQGQNTDTQYF
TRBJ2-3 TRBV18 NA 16 CASSLTSLSSTDTQYF
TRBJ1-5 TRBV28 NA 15 CASSLDTGSGQPQHF
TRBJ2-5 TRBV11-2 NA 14 CASSSGGRRETQYF
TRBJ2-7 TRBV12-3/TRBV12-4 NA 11 CASSFPGKQYF
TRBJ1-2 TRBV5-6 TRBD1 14 CASSLGQGERGYTF
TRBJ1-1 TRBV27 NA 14 CASRIGQPNTEAFF
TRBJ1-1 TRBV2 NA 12 CASSEGETEAFF
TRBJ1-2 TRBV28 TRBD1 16 CASSLGALVRGYGYTF
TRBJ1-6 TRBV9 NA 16 CASSPSGHYNNSPLHF
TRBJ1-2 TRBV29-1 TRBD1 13 CSVDRGQVRGYTF
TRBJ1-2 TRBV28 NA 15 CASSSQGLPNYGYTF
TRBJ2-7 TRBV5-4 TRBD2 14 CASSLAGGRYEQYF
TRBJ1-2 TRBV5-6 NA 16 CASSLAAGPAIDGYTF
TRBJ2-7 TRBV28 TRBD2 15 CASREAGSYSYEQYF
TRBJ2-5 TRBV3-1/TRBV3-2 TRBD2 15 CASSRRGTSGETQYF
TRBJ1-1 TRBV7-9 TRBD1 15 CASSSWTGGITEAFF
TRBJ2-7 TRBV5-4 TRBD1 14 CASSLELGQDKQYF
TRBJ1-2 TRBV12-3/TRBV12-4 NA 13 CASSRFSRYGYTF
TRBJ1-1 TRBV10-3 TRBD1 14 CAIRPGQMNTEAFF
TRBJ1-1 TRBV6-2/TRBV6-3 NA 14 CASSYLAGNTEAFF
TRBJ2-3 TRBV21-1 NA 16 CASKYRQGALTDTQYF
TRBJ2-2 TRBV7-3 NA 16 CASSLFVRGSTGELFF
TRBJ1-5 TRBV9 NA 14 CASSVQGGSQPQHF
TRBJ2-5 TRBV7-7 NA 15 CASSLNPALQETQYF
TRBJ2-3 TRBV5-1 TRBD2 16 CASSLVSGGAVDTQYF
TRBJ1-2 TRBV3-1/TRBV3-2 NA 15 CASSQILGGVGGYTF
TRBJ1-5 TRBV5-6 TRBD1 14 CASSVRGPYQPQHF
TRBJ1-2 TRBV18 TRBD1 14 CASSAQGANYGYTF
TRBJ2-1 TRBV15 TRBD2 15 CATSRRLAGVDEQFF
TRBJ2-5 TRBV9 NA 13 CASSPLYQETQYF
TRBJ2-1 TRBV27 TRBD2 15 CASRPLAGGDNEQFF
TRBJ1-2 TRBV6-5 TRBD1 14 CASSYSWTGYGYTF
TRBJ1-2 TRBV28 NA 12 CASSYRRYGYTF
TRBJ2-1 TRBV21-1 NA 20 CASSKGDHEPIAAPYNEQFF
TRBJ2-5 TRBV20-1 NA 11 CSAASSETQYF
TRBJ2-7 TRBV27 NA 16 CASSLWHDGKQSGQYF
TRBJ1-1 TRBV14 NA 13 CASSQVRNTEAFF